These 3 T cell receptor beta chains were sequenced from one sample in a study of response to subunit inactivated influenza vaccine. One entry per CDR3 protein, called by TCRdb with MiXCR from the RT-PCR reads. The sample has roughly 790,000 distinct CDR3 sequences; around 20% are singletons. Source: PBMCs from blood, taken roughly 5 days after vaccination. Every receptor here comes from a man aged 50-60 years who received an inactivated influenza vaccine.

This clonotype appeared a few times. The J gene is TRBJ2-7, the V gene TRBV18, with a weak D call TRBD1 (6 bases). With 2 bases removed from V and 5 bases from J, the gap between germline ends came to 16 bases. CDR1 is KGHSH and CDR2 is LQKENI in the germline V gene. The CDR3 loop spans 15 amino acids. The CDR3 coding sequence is TGTGCCAGCTCACCAAGTAAGAACAGGGTAAACGAGCAGTACTTC. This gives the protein CASSPSKNRVNEQYF. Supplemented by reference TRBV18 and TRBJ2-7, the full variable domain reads NAGVMQNPRHLVRRRGQEARLRCSPMKGHSHVYWYRQLPEEGLKFMVYLQKENIIDESGMPKERFSAEFPKEGPSILRIQQVVRGDSAAYFCASSPSKNRVNEQYFGPGTRLTVT.

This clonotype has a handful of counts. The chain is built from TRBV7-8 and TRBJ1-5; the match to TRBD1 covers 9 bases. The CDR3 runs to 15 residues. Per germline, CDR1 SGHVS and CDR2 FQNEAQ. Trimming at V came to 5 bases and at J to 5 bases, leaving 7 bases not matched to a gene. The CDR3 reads CASSEFGQGYQPQHF. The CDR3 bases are TGTGCCAGCAGCGAATTCGGACAGGGGTATCAGCCCCAGCATTTT.

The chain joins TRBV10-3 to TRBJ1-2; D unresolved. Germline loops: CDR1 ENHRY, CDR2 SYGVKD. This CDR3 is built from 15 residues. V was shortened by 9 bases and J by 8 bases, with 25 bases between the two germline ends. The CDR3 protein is CAIGVSPEELLGYTF. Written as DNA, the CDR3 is TGTGCCATTGGAGTGTCTCCTGAAGAACTTTTGGGCTACACCTTC.